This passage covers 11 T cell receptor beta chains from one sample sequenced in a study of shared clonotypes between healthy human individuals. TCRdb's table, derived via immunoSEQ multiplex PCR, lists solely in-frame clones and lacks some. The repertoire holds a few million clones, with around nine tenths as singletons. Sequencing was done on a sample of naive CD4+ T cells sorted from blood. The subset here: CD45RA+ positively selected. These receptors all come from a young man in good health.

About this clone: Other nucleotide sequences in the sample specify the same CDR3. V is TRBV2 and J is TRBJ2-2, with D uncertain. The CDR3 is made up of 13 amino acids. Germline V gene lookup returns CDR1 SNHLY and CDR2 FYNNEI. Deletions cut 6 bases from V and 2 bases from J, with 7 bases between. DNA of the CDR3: TGTGCCAGCAGCGGCACAAACACCGGGGAGCTGTTTTTT. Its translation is CASSGTNTGELFF.

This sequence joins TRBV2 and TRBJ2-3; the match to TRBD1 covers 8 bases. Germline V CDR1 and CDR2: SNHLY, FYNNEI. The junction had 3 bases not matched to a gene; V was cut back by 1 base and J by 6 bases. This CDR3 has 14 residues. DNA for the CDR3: TGTGCCAGCAGTGAAGGGACAGGGCTGGATACGCAGTATTTT. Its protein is CASSEGTGLDTQYF.

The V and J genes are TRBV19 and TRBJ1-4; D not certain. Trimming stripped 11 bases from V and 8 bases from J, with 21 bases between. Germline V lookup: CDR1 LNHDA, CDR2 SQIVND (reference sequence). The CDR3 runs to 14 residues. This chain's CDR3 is CASKVTLPGEKLFF. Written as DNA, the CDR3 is TGTGCCTCCAAAGTAACCCTACCCGGGGAAAAACTGTTTTTT.

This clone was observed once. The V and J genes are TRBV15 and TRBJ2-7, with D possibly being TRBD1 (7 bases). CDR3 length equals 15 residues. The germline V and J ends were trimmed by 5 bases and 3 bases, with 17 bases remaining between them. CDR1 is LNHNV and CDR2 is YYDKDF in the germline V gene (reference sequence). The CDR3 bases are TGTGCCACCAGCCCCCGACAGGGAGGTTACTACGAGCAGTACTTC. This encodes CATSPRQGGYYEQYF.

The CDR3 DNA reads as TGTGCCAGCGGAGTTTACAGAGGTGAAGCTTTCTTT. This encodes CASGVYRGEAFF. The chain uses TRBV6-5 and TRBJ1-1; unclear D gene. From germline, CDR1 is MNHEY and CDR2 SVGAGI. CDR3 size: 12 residues. Trimming removed 8 bases at V and 7 bases at J, with 14 bases between.

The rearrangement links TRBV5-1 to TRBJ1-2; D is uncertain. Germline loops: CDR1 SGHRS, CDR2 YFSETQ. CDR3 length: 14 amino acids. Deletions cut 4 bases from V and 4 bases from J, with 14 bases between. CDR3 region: CASSRGAESYGYTF. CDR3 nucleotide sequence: TGCGCCAGCAGCCGGGGTGCAGAGAGCTATGGCTACACCTTC. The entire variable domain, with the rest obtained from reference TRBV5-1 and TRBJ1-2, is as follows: KAGVTQTPRYLIKTRGQQVTLSCSPISGHRSVSWYQQTPGQGLQFLFEYFSETQRNKGNFPGRFSGRQFSNSRSEMNVSTLELGDSALYLCASSRGAESYGYTFGSGTRLTVV.

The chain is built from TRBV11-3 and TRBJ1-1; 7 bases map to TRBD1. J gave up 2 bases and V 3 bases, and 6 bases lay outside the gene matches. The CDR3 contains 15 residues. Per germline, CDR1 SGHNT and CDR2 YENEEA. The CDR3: CASSFSGQTNTEAFF. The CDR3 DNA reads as TGTGCCAGCAGCTTCTCGGGACAGACAAACACTGAAGCTTTCTTT.

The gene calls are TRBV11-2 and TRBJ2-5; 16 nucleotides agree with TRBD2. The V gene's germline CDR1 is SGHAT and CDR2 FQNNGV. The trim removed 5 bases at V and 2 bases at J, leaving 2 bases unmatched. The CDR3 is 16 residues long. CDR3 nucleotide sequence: TGTGCCAGCAGCAAGGGACTAGCGGGGGGGCAAGAGACCCAGTACTTC. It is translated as CASSKGLAGGQETQYF.

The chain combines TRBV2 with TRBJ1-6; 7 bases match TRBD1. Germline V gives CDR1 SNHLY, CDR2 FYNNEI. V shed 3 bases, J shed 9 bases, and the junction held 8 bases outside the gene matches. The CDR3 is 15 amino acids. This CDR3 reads CASSENAGGGSPLHF. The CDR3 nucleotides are TGTGCCAGCAGTGAGAATGCAGGGGGGGGTTCACCCCTCCACTTT.

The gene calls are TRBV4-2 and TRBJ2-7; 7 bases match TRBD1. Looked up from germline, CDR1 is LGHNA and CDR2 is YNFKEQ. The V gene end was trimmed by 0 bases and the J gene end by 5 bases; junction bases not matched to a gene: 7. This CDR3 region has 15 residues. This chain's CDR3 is CASSQDGEGGNEQYF. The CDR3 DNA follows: TGTGCCAGCAGCCAAGATGGTGAAGGGGGCAACGAGCAGTACTTC.

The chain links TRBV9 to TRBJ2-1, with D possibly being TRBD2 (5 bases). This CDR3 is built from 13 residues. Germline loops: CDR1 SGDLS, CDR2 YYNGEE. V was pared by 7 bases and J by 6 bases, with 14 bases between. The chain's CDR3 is CASAGVAANEQFF. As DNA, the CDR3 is TGTGCCAGCGCGGGCGTTGCGGCCAATGAGCAGTTCTTC. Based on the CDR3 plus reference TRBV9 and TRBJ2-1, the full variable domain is DSGVTQTPKHLITATGQRVTLRCSPRSGDLSVYWYQQSLDQGLQFLIQYYNGEERAKGNILERFSAQQFPDLHSELNLSSLELGDSALYFCASAGVAANEQFFGPGTRLTVL.